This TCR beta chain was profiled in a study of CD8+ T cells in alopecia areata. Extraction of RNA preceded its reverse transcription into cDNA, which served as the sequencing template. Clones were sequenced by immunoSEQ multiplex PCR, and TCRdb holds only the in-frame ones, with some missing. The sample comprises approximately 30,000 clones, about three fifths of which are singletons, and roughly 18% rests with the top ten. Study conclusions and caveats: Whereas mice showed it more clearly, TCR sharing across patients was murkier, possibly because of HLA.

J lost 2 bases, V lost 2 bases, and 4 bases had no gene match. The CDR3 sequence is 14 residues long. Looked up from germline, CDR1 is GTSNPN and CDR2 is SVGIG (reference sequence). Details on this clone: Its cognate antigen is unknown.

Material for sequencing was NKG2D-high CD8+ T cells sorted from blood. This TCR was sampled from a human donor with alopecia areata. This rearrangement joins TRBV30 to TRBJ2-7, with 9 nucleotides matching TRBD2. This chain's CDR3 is CAWSSGGSTYEQYF. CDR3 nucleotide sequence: TGTGCCTGGAGTAGCGGGGGGAGTACCTACGAGCAGTACTTC.